Here is one T cell receptor beta chain with its context. This receptor's antigen is unknown. Compared with germline, one end of the junction differs, possibly owing to a read error. The CDR3 holds 18 amino acids from the cysteine to the phenylalanine. Only CDR3 DNA is held: 54 bases, read in frame from base 1. CDR1 and CDR2 are read off the germline V gene (reference sequence) as SEHNR and FQNEAQ. These data come from a study of blood T cells in healthy people across ages (dated by TCRdb to between 2014 and 2016). Broadly, across the study: Template switching captured roughly one uniquely barcoded TCR beta cDNA molecule per two T cells in model experiments. Using deep sequencing normalized with unique cDNA molecular identifiers, the study measured how TCR beta repertoire diversity changes with age. Using the same blood draw, the study looked at two additional independent replicas of 1 million unique cDNA reads for two donors, one aged 18 to 30 and the other aged 80 or older. To avoid experimental bias, donors of different ages were randomly spread across the sequencing lanes. The donors were divided into four age groups: young (average around 16 years), middle-aged (almost 40), aged (about 56) and long-lived (roughly 86). Overall study outcomes, separate from this receptor: As age increased, observed TCR beta diversity per million T cells dropped in a roughly linear way, and a significant reduction was already evident by age approximately 40. Compared with the aged group, the long-lived group had more naive CD4+ T cells, fewer expanded clones and increased TCR diversity, a pattern suggesting age selection. Because profiling used bulk unsorted PBMCs, naive and antigen-experienced compartments could not be compared conclusively. Estimates of total diversity from one million sequenced T cells were regarded as lower bounds and underestimates. Because donor CMV infection status was unknown, age-related changes in expanded clonotypes were potentially confounded. Observed TCR beta diversity correlated strongly with the percentage of naive T cells measured by flow cytometry.

Receptors were amplified or captured by 5' RACE. The sample was run on an Illumina HiSeq 2500. The second PCR ran for about 6 to 11 cycles and used a J-beta primer mix along with a sample-barcoded 5' primer. Each TCR beta cDNA molecule received a unique molecular identifier from a template-switch 5' adaptor carrying 12 random nucleotides. At least 2.5 million CDR3-containing paired-end reads were obtained from each sample. The Mint cDNA synthesis kit, primed by a TRBC-specific oligonucleotide, was used to synthesize first-strand cDNA from all RNA. Following uracil-DNA glycosylase treatment, all cDNA underwent a first 18-cycle PCR with the universal primers M1SS and BC2_uni_R. The source study handled its data this way. For normalization, 1 million high-quality reads were randomly selected from each sample, with every read carrying a distinct molecular identifier. Instead of being binned into consensus sequences, reads with shared molecular identifiers were discarded. MiTCR, run with a Q25 quality threshold and the strictest error-elimination algorithm, handled CDR3 identification, clonotype clustering and error correction. A nonparametric unseen species model with Euler transformation was used to estimate lower-bound total TCR beta diversity. TCRdb trimmed public reads at Q25 via fastp, called clones via MiXCR and kept in-frame beta chains. Under each unique CDR3 protein, matching rows form one entry showing the most common genes and DNA. TCRdb, not the authors, supplied the V and J calls. The table for this sample lists under 2 million distinct CDR3 sequences; around 36% of them were counted only once. 10% to 12% of the sample is taken by the ten largest.

Systemically healthy Caucasian individuals from Russia, 35 to 40 in total and aged about 6 to 95 years, were included as donors. Ten milliliters of peripheral blood were drawn from each donor into EDTA-treated Vacutainer tubes. Ficoll-Paque density-gradient centrifugation was used to isolate PBMCs, with at least 6 million obtained per sample. Total RNA was extracted from PBMCs with Trizol reagent, with at least 5 micrograms obtained per sample. The percentages of naive CD45RAhigh/CD27high T cells were determined by flow cytometry on a PBMC aliquot from every donor. This TCR was recovered from a woman aged 30 to 39 in good health. Material: blood. The rearrangement joined TRBV7-9 to TRBJ2-5, with TRBD2 identical over 8 junction bases. The CDR3: CASNLGGSGKGFQETQYF. The base sequence is TGTGCCAGCAACTTAGGCGGTAGCGGGAAGGGGTTCCAAGAGACCCAGTACTTC.